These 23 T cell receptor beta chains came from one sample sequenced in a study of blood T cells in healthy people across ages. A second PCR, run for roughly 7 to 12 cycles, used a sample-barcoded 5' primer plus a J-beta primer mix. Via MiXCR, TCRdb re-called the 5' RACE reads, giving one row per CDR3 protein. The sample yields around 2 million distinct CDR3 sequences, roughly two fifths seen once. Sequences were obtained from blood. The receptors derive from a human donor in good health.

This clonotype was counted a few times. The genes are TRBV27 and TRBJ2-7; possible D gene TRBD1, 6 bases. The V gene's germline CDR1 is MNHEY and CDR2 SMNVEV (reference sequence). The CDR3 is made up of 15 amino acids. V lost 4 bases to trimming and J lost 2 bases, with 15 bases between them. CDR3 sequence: CASSYGTGHPYEQYF. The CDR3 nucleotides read TGTGCCAGCAGTTATGGCACGGGACACCCCTACGAGCAGTACTTC.

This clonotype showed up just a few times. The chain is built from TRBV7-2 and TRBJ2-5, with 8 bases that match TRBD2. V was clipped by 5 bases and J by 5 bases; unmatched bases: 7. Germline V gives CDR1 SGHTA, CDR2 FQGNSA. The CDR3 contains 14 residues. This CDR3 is CASSNRGGRETQYF. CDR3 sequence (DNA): TGTGCCAGCAGCAACCGGGGGGGTAGGGAGACCCAGTACTTC.

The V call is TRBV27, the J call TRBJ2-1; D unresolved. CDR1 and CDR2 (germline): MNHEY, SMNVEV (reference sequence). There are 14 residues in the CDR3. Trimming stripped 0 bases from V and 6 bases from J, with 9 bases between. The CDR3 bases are TGTGCCAGCAGTTTATCGTTCGGCATCAATGAGCAGTTCTTC. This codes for CASSLSFGINEQFF.

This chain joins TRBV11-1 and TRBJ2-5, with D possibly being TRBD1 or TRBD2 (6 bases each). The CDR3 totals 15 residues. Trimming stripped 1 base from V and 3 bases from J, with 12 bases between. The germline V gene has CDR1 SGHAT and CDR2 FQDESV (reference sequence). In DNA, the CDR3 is TGTGCCAGCAGCTTAGACCGGGGGCTCGAAGAGACCCAGTACTTC. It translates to CASSLDRGLEETQYF.

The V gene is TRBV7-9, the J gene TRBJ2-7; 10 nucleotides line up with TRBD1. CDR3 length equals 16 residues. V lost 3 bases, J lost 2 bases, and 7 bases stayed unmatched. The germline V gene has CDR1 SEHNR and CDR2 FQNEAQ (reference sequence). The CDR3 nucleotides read TGTGCCAGCAGCTTGCCGGACAGGGGGGACGCCTACGAGCAGTACTTC. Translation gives CASSLPDRGDAYEQYF.

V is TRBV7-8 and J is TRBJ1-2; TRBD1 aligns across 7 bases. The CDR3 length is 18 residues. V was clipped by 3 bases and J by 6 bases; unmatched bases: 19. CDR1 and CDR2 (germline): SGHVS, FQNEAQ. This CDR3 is CASSFNRGFTGAFDGYTF. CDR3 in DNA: TGTGCCAGCAGCTTCAATAGGGGGTTTACAGGGGCGTTCGATGGCTACACCTTC.

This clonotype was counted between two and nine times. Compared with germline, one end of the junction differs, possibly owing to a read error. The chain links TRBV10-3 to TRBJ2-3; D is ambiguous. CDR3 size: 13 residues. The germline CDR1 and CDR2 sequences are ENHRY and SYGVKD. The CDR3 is CATLTQRSDTQYF. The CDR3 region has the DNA TGCGCCACCCTAACCCAGCGATCAGATACGCAGTATTTT.

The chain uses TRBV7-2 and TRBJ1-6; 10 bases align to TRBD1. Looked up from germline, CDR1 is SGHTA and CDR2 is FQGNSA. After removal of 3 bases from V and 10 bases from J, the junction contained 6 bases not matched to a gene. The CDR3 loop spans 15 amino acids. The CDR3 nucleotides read TGTGCCAGCAGCTTGGAGGGGACAGGGGAATCACCCCTCCACTTT. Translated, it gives CASSLEGTGESPLHF.

In nucleotides, the CDR3 is TGTGCCAGCAGGGTAGTGGGGACTGAAGCTTTCTTT. It encodes CASRVVGTEAFF. V is TRBV6-4 and J is TRBJ1-1; D is undetermined. The germline V and J ends were trimmed by 6 bases and 5 bases, with 10 bases remaining between them. CDR1 and CDR2 from the germline V gene are MRHNA and SNTAGT. The CDR3 covers 12 residues.

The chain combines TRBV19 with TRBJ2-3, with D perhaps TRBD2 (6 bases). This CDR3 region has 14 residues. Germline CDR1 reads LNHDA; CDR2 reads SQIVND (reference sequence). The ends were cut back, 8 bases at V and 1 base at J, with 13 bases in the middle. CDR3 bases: TGTGCCAGTGGCGGGGTTTATGGCACAGATACGCAGTATTTT. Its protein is CASGGVYGTDTQYF.

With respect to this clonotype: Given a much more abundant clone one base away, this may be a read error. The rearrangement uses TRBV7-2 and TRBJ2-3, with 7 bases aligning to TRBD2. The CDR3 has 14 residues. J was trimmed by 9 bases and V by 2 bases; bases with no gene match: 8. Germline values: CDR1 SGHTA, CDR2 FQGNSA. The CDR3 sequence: CASSLRPSGDTQYF. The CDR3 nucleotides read TGTGCCAGCAGCTTACGGCCTAGCGGCGACACGCAGTATTTT.

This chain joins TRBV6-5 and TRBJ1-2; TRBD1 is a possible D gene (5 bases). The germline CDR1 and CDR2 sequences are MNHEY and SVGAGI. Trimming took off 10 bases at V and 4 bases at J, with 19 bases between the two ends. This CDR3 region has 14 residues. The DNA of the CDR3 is TGTGCCACCCACCCTAACAGGAAATTCTATGGCTACACCTTC. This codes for CATHPNRKFYGYTF.

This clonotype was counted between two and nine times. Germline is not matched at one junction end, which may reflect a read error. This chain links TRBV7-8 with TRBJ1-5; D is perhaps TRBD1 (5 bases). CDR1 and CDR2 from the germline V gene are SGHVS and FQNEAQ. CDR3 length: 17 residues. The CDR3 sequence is CASSLAGEGDSNQPQHF. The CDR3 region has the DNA TGTGCCAGCAGCCTAGCGGGGGAGGGAGATAGCAATCAGCCCCAGCATTTT. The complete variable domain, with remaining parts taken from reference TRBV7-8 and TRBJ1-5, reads GAGVSQSPRYKVAKRGQDVALRCDPISGHVSLFWYQQALGQGPEFLTYFQNEAQLDKSGLPSDRFFAERPEGSVSTLKIQRTQQEDSAVYLCASSLAGEGDSNQPQHFGDGTRLSIL.

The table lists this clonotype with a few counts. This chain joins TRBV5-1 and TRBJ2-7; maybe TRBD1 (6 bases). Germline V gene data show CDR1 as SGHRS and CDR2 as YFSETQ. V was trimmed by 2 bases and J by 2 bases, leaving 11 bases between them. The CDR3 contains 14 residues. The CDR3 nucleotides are TGCGCCAGCAGCTTTGGGACAAGGGCCTACGAGCAGTACTTC. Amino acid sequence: CASSFGTRAYEQYF.

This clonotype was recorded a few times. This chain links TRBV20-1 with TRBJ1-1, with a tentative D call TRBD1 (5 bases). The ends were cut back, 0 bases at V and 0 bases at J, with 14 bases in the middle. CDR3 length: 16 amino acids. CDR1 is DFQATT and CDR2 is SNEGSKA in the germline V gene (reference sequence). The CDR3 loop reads CSARDLGRTMNTEAFF. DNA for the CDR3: TGCAGTGCTAGAGATCTGGGGCGCACAATGAACACTGAAGCTTTCTTT.

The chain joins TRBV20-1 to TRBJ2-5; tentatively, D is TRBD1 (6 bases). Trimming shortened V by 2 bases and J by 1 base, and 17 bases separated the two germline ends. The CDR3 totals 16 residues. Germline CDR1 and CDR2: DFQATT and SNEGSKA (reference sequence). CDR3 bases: TGCAGTGCTAGACCGTGGCTCCAACAGGGCCAAGAGACCCAGTACTTC. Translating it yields CSARPWLQQGQETQYF.

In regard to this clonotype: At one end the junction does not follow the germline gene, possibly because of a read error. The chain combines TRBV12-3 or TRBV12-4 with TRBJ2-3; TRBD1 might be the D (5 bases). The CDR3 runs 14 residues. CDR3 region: CASSPQGLVDAQYF. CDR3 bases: TGTGCCAGCAGTCCCCAGGGTTTAGTAGATGCGCAGTATTTT.

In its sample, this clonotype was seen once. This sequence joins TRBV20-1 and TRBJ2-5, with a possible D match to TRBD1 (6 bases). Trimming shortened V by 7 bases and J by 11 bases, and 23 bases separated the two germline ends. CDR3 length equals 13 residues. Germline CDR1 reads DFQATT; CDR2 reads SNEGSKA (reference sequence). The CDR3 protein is CSVRGTREREQYF. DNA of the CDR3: TGCAGTGTCAGAGGGACAAGGGAGAGGGAGCAGTACTTC.

The CDR3 bases are TGTGCCAGCAGCCGACAGGGTTACTATGGCTACACCTTC. It translates to CASSRQGYYGYTF. This chain connects TRBV2 to TRBJ1-2, with 7 bases lining up with TRBD1. Germline V gives CDR1 SNHLY, CDR2 FYNNEI. There are 13 residues in the CDR3. The junction had 4 bases not matched to a gene; V was cut back by 6 bases and J by 3 bases.

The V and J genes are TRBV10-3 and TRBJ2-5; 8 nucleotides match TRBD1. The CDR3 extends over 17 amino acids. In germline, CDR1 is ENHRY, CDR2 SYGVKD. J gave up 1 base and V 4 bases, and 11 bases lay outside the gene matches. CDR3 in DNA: TGTGCCATCAGTGGGCACCCGGACAGGGAGTCCCAAGAGACCCAGTACTTC. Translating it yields CAISGHPDRESQETQYF.

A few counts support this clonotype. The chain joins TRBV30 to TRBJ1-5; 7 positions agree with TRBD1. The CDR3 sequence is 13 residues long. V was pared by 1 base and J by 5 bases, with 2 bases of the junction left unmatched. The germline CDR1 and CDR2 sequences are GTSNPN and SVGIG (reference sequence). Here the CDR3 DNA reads TGTGCCTGGAGTGGCAGGGGGGATCAGCCCCAGCATTTT. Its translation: CAWSGRGDQPQHF.

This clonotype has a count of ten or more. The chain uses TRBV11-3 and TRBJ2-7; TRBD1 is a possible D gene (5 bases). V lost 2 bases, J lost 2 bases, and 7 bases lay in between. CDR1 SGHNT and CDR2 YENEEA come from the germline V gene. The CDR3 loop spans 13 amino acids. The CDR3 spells CASSLKGTYEQYF. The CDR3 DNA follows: TGTGCCAGCAGCTTAAAGGGGACCTACGAGCAGTACTTC.

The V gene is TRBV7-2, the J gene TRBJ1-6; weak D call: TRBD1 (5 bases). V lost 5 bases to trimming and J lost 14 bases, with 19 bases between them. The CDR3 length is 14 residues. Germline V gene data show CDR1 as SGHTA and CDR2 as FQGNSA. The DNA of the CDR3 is TGTGCCAGCAGCCTCGATGTCGGGGGTGCGGCCCTCCACTTT. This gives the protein CASSLDVGGAALHF. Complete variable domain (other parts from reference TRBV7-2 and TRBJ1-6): GAGVSQSPSNKVTEKGKDVELRCDPISGHTALYWYRQSLGQGLEFLIYFQGNSAPDKSGLPSDRFSAERTGGSVSTLTIQRTQQEDSAVYLCASSLDVGGAALHFGNGTRLTVT.